A single sample gave rise to the 30 T cell receptor beta chains below, sequenced in a study of blood T cell repertoires in COVID-19. Here immunoSEQ multiplex PCR was the method, and the copy in TCRdb shows in-frame clones only, minus some. The sample holds about 190,000 clones, around 90% seen once. The sample taken for sequencing was peripheral blood. The receptor source for this set is a man in his forties with acute or convalescent COVID-19.

V gene TRBV7-2 combines with J gene TRBJ1-4, with 8 bases identical to TRBD1. The CDR3 spans 14 residues. Germline trimming cut 1 base from V and 9 bases from J; bases unmatched to any gene: 4. Germline values: CDR1 SGHTA, CDR2 FQGNSA. CDR3 loop: CASSLEGQGQKLFF. The CDR3 DNA is TGTGCCAGCAGCTTAGAAGGACAGGGCCAAAAACTGTTTTTT.

The chain couples TRBV3-1 (or the pseudogene TRBV3-2) to TRBJ2-7; D is possibly TRBD1 (6 bases). The CDR3 spans 13 residues. V lost 2 bases and J 5 bases, leaving 10 bases between the germline ends. Germline V CDR1 and CDR2: LGHDT, YNNKEL (reference sequence). The CDR3 here is CASSQTGFNEQYF. The CDR3 coding sequence is TGTGCCAGCAGCCAAACAGGGTTCAACGAGCAGTACTTC.

The chain couples TRBV27 to TRBJ2-7; 7 nucleotides line up with TRBD1. In germline, CDR1 is MNHEY, CDR2 SMNVEV (reference sequence). The CDR3 sequence is 14 residues long. The junction had 3 bases not matched to a gene; V was cut back by 2 bases and J by 2 bases. The CDR3 DNA reads as TGTGCCAGCAGTTTAGGGCAGGGGGCCTACGAGCAGTACTTC. This translates into CASSLGQGAYEQYF.

This chain uses TRBV4-1 with TRBJ1-3; 7 bases line up with TRBD1. This CDR3 contains 18 residues. Germline trimming cut 1 base from V and 0 bases from J; bases unmatched to any gene: 9. Germline V gene lookup returns CDR1 MGHRA and CDR2 YSYEKL. CDR3 residues: CASSQVPDRETSGNTIYF. For the CDR3, the DNA is TGCGCCAGCAGCCAAGTTCCTGACAGGGAGACCTCTGGAAACACCATATATTTT.

The chain couples TRBV15 to TRBJ2-4; a weak D match, TRBD2 (6 bases). CDR1 LNHNV and CDR2 YYDKDF come from the germline V gene (reference sequence). V lost 3 bases and J 9 bases, leaving 15 bases between the germline ends. The CDR3 is made up of 14 amino acids. CDR3 DNA: TGTGCCACCAGCAGGCGGGGCGATGGGGCCATTCAGTACTTC. Translated, it gives CATSRRGDGAIQYF.

This sequence joins TRBV3-1 (or the pseudogene TRBV3-2) and TRBJ2-5, with 15 bases lining up with TRBD2. Germline lookup yields CDR1 LGHDT and CDR2 YNNKEL (reference sequence). With V trimmed by 4 bases and J by 1 base, 4 bases remained unmatched. This CDR3 has 17 residues. This CDR3 is CASSRGTSGGFQETQYF. In nucleotides, the CDR3 is TGTGCCAGCAGCCGGGGGACTAGCGGGGGGTTCCAAGAGACCCAGTACTTC.

The CDR3: CASSSTTGGLNTEAFF. In DNA, the CDR3 is TGCGCCAGCAGCTCAACGACAGGGGGGCTGAACACTGAAGCTTTCTTT. The chain links TRBV5-1 to TRBJ1-1; 9 bases map to TRBD1. This CDR3 is 16 amino acids long. With V trimmed by 3 bases and J by 0 bases, 6 bases remained unmatched. From germline, CDR1 is SGHRS and CDR2 YFSETQ.

V is TRBV9 and J is TRBJ1-2, with unresolved D. V was pared by 4 bases and J by 4 bases, with 17 bases between. Germline V gives CDR1 SGDLS, CDR2 YYNGEE. The CDR3 totals 15 residues. The CDR3 sequence: CASSNIKGGSYGYTF. Here the CDR3 DNA reads TGTGCCAGCAGCAATATAAAAGGAGGGTCCTATGGCTACACCTTC.

The V call is TRBV4-1, the J call TRBJ2-7, with D tentatively TRBD2 (6 bases). Germline V gives CDR1 MGHRA, CDR2 YSYEKL. Trimming removed 2 bases from V and 3 bases from J, with 11 bases in between. The CDR3 runs 14 residues. The CDR3 DNA follows: TGCGCCAGCAGCCAACGAGGGGAGGACTACGAGCAGTACTTC. Amino acid sequence: CASSQRGEDYEQYF.

The rearrangement joins TRBV5-1 to TRBJ2-5; 7 bases are shared with TRBD1. V shed 4 bases, J shed 2 bases, and the junction held 2 bases outside the gene matches. Germline V gene data show CDR1 as SGHRS and CDR2 as YFSETQ. CDR3 size: 13 residues. This chain's CDR3 is CASSGQVQETQYF. As DNA, the CDR3 is TGCGCCAGCAGCGGACAGGTTCAAGAGACCCAGTACTTC.

This CDR3 reads CASSNRTGREKLFF. DNA of the CDR3: TGCGCCAGCAGCAATCGGACAGGTCGTGAAAAACTGTTTTTT. V is TRBV5-1 and J is TRBJ1-4, with TRBD1 identical over 7 bases. Trimming took 4 bases from V and 7 from J; bases not matched to a gene: 7. This CDR3 is 14 amino acids long. CDR1 and CDR2 from the germline V gene are SGHRS and YFSETQ.

The V call is TRBV5-6, the J call TRBJ1-1, with TRBD1 matching over 8 bases. Germline CDR1 is SGHDT and CDR2 is YYEEEE. V shed 1 base, J shed 6 bases, and the junction held 14 bases outside the gene matches. CDR3 length: 17 amino acids. CDR3 sequence (DNA): TGTGCCAGCAGCTTGATAGTCCGGACAGGGCGACTCCCTGAAGCTTTCTTT. It translates to CASSLIVRTGRLPEAFF.

The chain combines TRBV12-3 or TRBV12-4 with TRBJ2-1; TRBD2 is a possible D gene (6 bases). This CDR3 is 13 amino acids long. V was pared by 4 bases and J by 8 bases, with 12 bases between. CDR3 in amino acids: CASSSGTSYEQFF. The CDR3 nucleotides are TGTGCCAGCAGTTCGGGCACTAGCTATGAGCAGTTCTTC.

This chain joins TRBV7-9 and TRBJ1-6; TRBD1 agrees at 8 bases. Germline trimming cut 2 bases from V and 8 bases from J; bases unmatched to any gene: 11. The germline V gene has CDR1 SEHNR and CDR2 FQNEAQ (reference sequence). The CDR3 runs 17 residues. CDR3 sequence reads: CASSLHTGGNSHSPLHF. The CDR3, as DNA: TGTGCCAGCAGCTTACATACAGGGGGGAACTCCCATTCACCCCTCCACTTT.

The genes are TRBV7-9 and TRBJ1-1, with TRBD1 identical over 7 bases. Germline CDR1 reads SEHNR; CDR2 reads FQNEAQ (reference sequence). V trimming: 6 bases; J trimming: 0 bases; junction bases outside the gene matches: 10. The CDR3 length is 16 residues. CDR3 sequence (DNA): TGTGCCAGCAGTTCGGCAGGGGGACCTCTGAACACTGAAGCTTTCTTT. Its translation: CASSSAGGPLNTEAFF.

The V call is TRBV14, the J call TRBJ2-1; 13 nucleotides line up with TRBD2. With 4 bases clipped from V and 0 bases from J, the junction kept 6 bases outside the gene matches. Germline loops: CDR1 SGHDN, CDR2 FVKESK. CDR3 length: 18 amino acids. This chain's CDR3 is CASSPRTSGGSSYNEQFF. In DNA, the CDR3 is TGTGCCAGCAGCCCCCGGACTAGCGGGGGAAGCTCCTACAATGAGCAGTTCTTC.

The rearrangement links TRBV3-1 (or the pseudogene TRBV3-2) to TRBJ1-6; weak D call: TRBD1 (5 bases). Germline lookup yields CDR1 LGHDT and CDR2 YNNKEL (reference sequence). Trimming took off 1 base at V and 10 bases at J, with 11 bases between the two ends. The CDR3 is 14 amino acids. CDR3 DNA sequence: TGTGCCAGCAGCCAAGCCGGGGGTCGGTCACCCCTCCACTTT. Translating it yields CASSQAGGRSPLHF.

This clone was detected only once. The rearrangement links TRBV5-4 to TRBJ2-2, with a weak D call TRBD1 (6 bases). V dropped 4 bases and J dropped 0 bases, with 16 bases sitting between them. The CDR3 extends over 17 amino acids. Germline loops: CDR1 SGHNT, CDR2 YYREEE (reference sequence). The CDR3 DNA follows: TGTGCCAGCAGCCCGGACAGTTACGGGGCGAACACCGGGGAGCTGTTTTTT. Protein sequence: CASSPDSYGANTGELFF. Based on the CDR3 plus reference TRBV5-4 and TRBJ2-2, the full variable domain is ETGVTQSPTHLIKTRGQQVTLRCSSQSGHNTVSWYQQALGQGPQFIFQYYREEENGRGNFPPRFSGLQFPNYSSELNVNALELDDSALYLCASSPDSYGANTGELFFGEGSRLTVL.

The rearrangement uses TRBV7-2 and TRBJ1-2; 7 bases map to TRBD1. After removal of 6 bases from V and 6 bases from J, the junction contained 7 bases not matched to a gene. The germline V gene encodes CDR1 SGHTA and CDR2 FQGNSA. The CDR3 is made up of 13 amino acids. In nucleotides, the CDR3 is TGTGCCAGCAGGAACAGGGGTTGGGATGGCTACACCTTC. Translation: CASRNRGWDGYTF.

The gene calls are TRBV6-2 or TRBV6-3 and TRBJ1-1, with D hard to call. V gave up 2 bases and J gave up 0 bases, with 13 bases separating them. The CDR3 length is 16 residues. Germline V gene sequence: CDR1 MNHEY, CDR2 SVGEGT. CDR3 DNA sequence: TGTGCCAGCAGTTACGCGGGTTTTAGGATGAACACTGAAGCTTTCTTT. Protein: CASSYAGFRMNTEAFF.

V is TRBV27 and J is TRBJ1-3; weak D call: TRBD1 (5 bases). The V end lost 4 bases, the J end lost 4 bases, and 11 bases lay between the germline ends. Germline loops: CDR1 MNHEY, CDR2 SMNVEV (reference sequence). The CDR3 runs 14 residues. The CDR3 is CASSSAGYGNTIYF. The DNA of the CDR3 is TGTGCCAGCAGTTCTGCAGGGTACGGAAACACCATATATTTT.

This chain joins TRBV28 and TRBJ1-5; a weak D match, TRBD1 (6 bases). Trimming left V 3 bases short and J 7 bases short, with 16 bases between. Germline CDR1 reads MDHEN; CDR2 reads SYDVKM. The CDR3 runs 15 residues. As DNA, the CDR3 is TGTGCCAGCAGTTTTTATAGCCAGGGGTTACAGCCCCAGCATTTT. Translation: CASSFYSQGLQPQHF.

The rearrangement links TRBV24-1 to TRBJ2-1; 15 bases line up with TRBD2. This CDR3 region has 16 residues. The germline CDR1 and CDR2 sequences are KGHDR and SFDVKD. V shed 10 bases, J shed 6 bases, and the junction held 9 bases outside the gene matches. The CDR3 sequence is CATTPGLAGGTNEQFF. CDR3 sequence (DNA): TGTGCCACTACCCCGGGACTAGCGGGGGGTACCAATGAGCAGTTCTTC.

There are a few counts of this clone. This rearrangement joins TRBV6-2 or TRBV6-3 to TRBJ1-5; D is unclear. The V end lost 5 bases, the J end lost 5 bases, and 13 bases lay between the germline ends. CDR3 size: 14 residues. Germline V lookup: CDR1 MNHEY, CDR2 SVGEGT. This chain's CDR3 is CASSLPEVYQPQHF. The CDR3 nucleotides are TGTGCCAGCAGTCTCCCGGAGGTTTATCAGCCCCAGCATTTT.

J is TRBJ1-5 and V is TRBV18, with TRBD1 as a possible D gene (5 bases). The CDR3 runs to 14 residues. Trimming shortened V by 5 bases and J by 1 base, and 9 bases separated the two germline ends. Germline-derived CDR1 and CDR2 are KGHSH and LQKENI. This chain's CDR3 is CASSTSGSNQPQHF. The CDR3 DNA sequence: TGTGCCAGCTCAACCTCAGGGAGCAATCAGCCCCAGCATTTT. Looking up the rest from reference TRBV18 and TRBJ1-5 gives the full variable domain: NAGVMQNPRHLVRRRGQEARLRCSPMKGHSHVYWYRQLPEEGLKFMVYLQKENIIDESGMPKERFSAEFPKEGPSILRIQQVVRGDSAAYFCASSTSGSNQPQHFGDGTRLSIL.

The chain is built from TRBV5-6 and TRBJ2-7, with 7 bases matching TRBD1. The CDR3 is 14 residues long. Trimming took 4 bases from V and 2 from J; bases not matched to a gene: 6. Germline lookup yields CDR1 SGHDT and CDR2 YYEEEE. The chain's CDR3 is CASSQLQGPYEQYF. CDR3 in DNA: TGTGCCAGCAGCCAACTACAGGGGCCCTACGAGCAGTACTTC.

Note on this clone: Other DNA sequences of this sample code for an identical CDR3. As DNA, the CDR3 is TGCGCCAGCAGCTTGGCAGGGGGGAACACTGAAGCTTTCTTT. Amino acids: CASSLAGGNTEAFF. The chain uses TRBV5-1 and TRBJ1-1; 7 bases are shared with TRBD1. Per germline, CDR1 SGHRS and CDR2 YFSETQ. With 0 bases clipped from V and 1 base from J, the junction kept 0 bases outside the gene matches. This CDR3 spans 14 amino acids.

About this clone: Other DNA sequences in the sample encode the same CDR3. The V gene is TRBV11-2, the J gene TRBJ1-1, with 9 nucleotides matching TRBD1. Germline loops: CDR1 SGHAT, CDR2 FQNNGV. This CDR3 is 14 amino acids long. The junction had 0 bases not matched to a gene; V was cut back by 3 bases and J by 1 base. The DNA for the CDR3 is TGTGCCAGCAGCTTGGGACAGGGGAACACTGAAGCTTTCTTT. This encodes CASSLGQGNTEAFF.

This clone has a single count. The rearrangement joins TRBV4-1 to TRBJ1-2; D call uncertain. The CDR3 sequence is 16 residues long. V was trimmed by 0 bases and J by 5 bases, leaving 16 bases between them. Germline CDR1 reads MGHRA; CDR2 reads YSYEKL. The CDR3 loop is CASSQDGVGSFYGYTF. CDR3 DNA: TGCGCCAGCAGCCAAGATGGGGTCGGGAGCTTTTATGGCTACACCTTC.

This sequence joins TRBV15 and TRBJ2-1; 8 bases align to TRBD2. Germline V CDR1 and CDR2: LNHNV, YYDKDF (reference sequence). J gave up 10 bases and V 4 bases, and 12 bases lay outside the gene matches. The CDR3 extends over 15 amino acids. DNA of the CDR3: TGTGCCACCAGCACCGCGATCCCGGGGGGGCGAGAGCAGTTCTTC. The encoded protein is CATSTAIPGGREQFF.